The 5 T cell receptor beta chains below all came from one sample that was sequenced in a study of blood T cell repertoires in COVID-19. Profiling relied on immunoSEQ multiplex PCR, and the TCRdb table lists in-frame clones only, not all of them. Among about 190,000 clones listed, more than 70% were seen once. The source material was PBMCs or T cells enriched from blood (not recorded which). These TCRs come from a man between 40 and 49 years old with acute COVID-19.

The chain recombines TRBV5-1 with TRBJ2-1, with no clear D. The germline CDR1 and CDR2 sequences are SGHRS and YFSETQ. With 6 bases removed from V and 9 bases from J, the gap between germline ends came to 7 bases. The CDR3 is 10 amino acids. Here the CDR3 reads CASTPVEQFF. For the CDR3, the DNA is TGCGCCAGCACCCCGGTTGAGCAGTTCTTC.

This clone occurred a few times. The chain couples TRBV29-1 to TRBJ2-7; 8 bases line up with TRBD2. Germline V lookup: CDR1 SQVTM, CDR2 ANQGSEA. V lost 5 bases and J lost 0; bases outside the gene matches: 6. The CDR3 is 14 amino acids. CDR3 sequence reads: CSVQSGSHSYEQYF. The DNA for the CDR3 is TGCAGCGTTCAAAGCGGGAGTCACTCCTACGAGCAGTACTTC.

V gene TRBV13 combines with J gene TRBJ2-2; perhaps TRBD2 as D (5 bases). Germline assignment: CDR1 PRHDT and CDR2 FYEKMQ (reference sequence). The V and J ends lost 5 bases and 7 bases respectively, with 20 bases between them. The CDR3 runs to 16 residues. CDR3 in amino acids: CASSLEPTGRGGELFF. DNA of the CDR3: TGTGCCAGCAGCCTCGAACCAACGGGGAGAGGCGGGGAGCTGTTTTTT.

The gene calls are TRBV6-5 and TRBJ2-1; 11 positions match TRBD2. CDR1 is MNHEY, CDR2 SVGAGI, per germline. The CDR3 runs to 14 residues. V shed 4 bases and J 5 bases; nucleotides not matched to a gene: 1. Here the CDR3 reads CASSLGLADNEQFF. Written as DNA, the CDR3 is TGTGCCAGCAGTTTGGGACTAGCGGACAATGAGCAGTTCTTC.

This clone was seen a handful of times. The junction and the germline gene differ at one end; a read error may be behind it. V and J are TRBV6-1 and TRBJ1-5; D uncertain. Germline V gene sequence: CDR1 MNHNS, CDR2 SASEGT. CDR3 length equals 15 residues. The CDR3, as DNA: TGTGCCAGCAGCGAAGTCGGGCGGGGCAATCAGCCCCAGCATTTT. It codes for CASSEVGRGNQPQHF.